Each of the 8 T cell receptor beta chains below was sequenced from the same sample in a study of T cell repertoires in cytomegalovirus infection. Antigens for these TCRs are unknown. MiXCR was run by TCRdb on the reads, yielding one entry per CDR3 protein. Among about half a million distinct CDR3 sequences, 30% to 35% were seen once, and the ten largest hold 15% to 20%. Sequenced here: cultured PBMCs, sampled from culture after CMV antigen stimulation. The source is a human donor in good health (CMV status not recorded). Some clones in this sample may be carry-over from other donors' samples.

This clonotype was seen at least ten times. The chain links TRBV7-2 to TRBJ2-2; TRBD2 might be the D (6 bases). This CDR3 spans 16 amino acids. Trimming removed 1 base at V and 2 bases at J, with 11 bases between. The germline CDR1 and CDR2 sequences are SGHTA and FQGNSA. CDR3 loop: CASSLEASENTGELFF. CDR3 DNA sequence: TGTGCCAGCAGCTTAGAGGCTAGCGAAAACACCGGGGAGCTGTTTTTT.

The chain joins TRBV19 to TRBJ1-1, with D unclear. The germline V gene encodes CDR1 LNHDA and CDR2 SQIVND (reference sequence). The CDR3 is made up of 11 amino acids. With 6 bases removed from V and 10 bases from J, the gap between germline ends came to 12 bases. The CDR3 DNA sequence: TGTGCCAGTAGGAAGAGTCTCAGAGCTTTCTTT. Its translation is CASRKSLRAFF.

This clonotype was recorded once. The CDR3 DNA sequence: TGTGCCAGCAGAGAGCCCGGGACAGGCTCCTACGAGCAGTACGTC. Translation: CASREPGTGSYEQYV. V usage is TRBV6-2 or TRBV6-3 and J usage is TRBJ2-7, with 8 bases fitting TRBD1. CDR3 size: 15 residues. With V trimmed by 6 bases and J by 0 bases, 7 bases remained unmatched. The germline gives CDR1 MNHEY, CDR2 SVGEGT.

The V gene is TRBV12-3 or TRBV12-4, the J gene TRBJ2-4, with 7 bases aligning to TRBD1. With 5 bases clipped from V and 8 bases from J, the junction kept 12 bases outside the gene matches. This CDR3 has 15 amino acids. The CDR3 nucleotides are TGTGCCAGCAGTCGATACACAGGACAGGTTGACATTCAGTACTTC. Translated: CASSRYTGQVDIQYF.

The table lists this clonotype with many counts. In DNA form, the CDR3 reads TGTGCCAGCAGCTTAAGACAGGGCTTAATGAACACTGAAGCTTTCTTT. Encoded protein: CASSLRQGLMNTEAFF. The chain employs TRBV7-6 and TRBJ1-1, with 7 bases lining up with TRBD1. Unmatched junction bases numbered 6, after V lost 2 bases and J lost 0 bases. The V gene's germline CDR1 is SGHVS and CDR2 FNYEAQ. The CDR3 runs 16 residues.

In its sample, this clonotype was seen many times. The CDR3 sequence is CASRTRPLGRAVPEQFF. The CDR3 DNA reads as TGTGCCAGCAGGACCCGTCCCCTAGGGAGGGCCGTCCCTGAGCAGTTCTTC. V and J are TRBV12-3 or TRBV12-4 and TRBJ2-1; 7 nucleotides agree with TRBD2. The CDR3 has 17 residues. The V gene end was trimmed by 6 bases and the J gene end by 9 bases; junction bases not matched to a gene: 20.

The rearrangement uses TRBV7-6 and TRBJ1-2; D remains ambiguous. V lost 3 bases, J lost 0 bases, and 14 bases lay in between. Germline V gene lookup returns CDR1 SGHVS and CDR2 FNYEAQ. CDR3 size: 16 residues. The CDR3 here is CASSFHRTSSNYGYTF. As DNA, the CDR3 is TGTGCCAGCAGCTTTCACCGGACCTCCTCTAACTATGGCTACACCTTC.

This clonotype has just a few counts. The chain uses TRBV6-2 or TRBV6-3 and TRBJ1-1, with 7 bases aligning to TRBD1. The trim removed 6 bases at V and 5 bases at J, leaving 12 bases unmatched. Per the germline V gene, CDR1 is MNHEY and CDR2 is SVGEGT. The CDR3 is made up of 15 amino acids. For the CDR3, the DNA is TGTGCCAGCAGCCGGAGACAGGGAAGTTTAACTGAAGCTTTCTTT. It encodes CASSRRQGSLTEAFF.